One sample yielded the 30 T cell receptor beta chains listed below, sequenced in a study of T cell repertoires in ileal Crohn's disease. Time point described: neoterminal ileum biopsy at postoperative endoscopy, about 6 months after surgery. Using immunoSEQ multiplex PCR, the repertoire was profiled, and TCRdb retains in-frame clones only, with some absent. Altogether approximately 13,000 clones are present, 60% to 80% being singletons, with the ten largest covering over 7%. Sequencing was performed on ileal tissue. The receptors here all came from an adult with Crohn's disease.

This chain links TRBV30 with TRBJ2-4, with a tentative D call TRBD1 (6 bases). Germline lookup yields CDR1 GTSNPN and CDR2 SVGIG (reference sequence). CDR3 length equals 13 residues. The V end was cut by 2 bases, the J end by 7 bases, with 12 bases between. As DNA, the CDR3 is TGTGCCTGGAGTCAGGCAGGGGAGAACATTCAGTACTTC. Translated: CAWSQAGENIQYF.

The rearrangement joins TRBV27 to TRBJ2-7; 9 positions agree with TRBD2. V dropped 5 bases and J dropped 1; count of bases not matched to a gene: 9. The CDR3 loop spans 16 amino acids. The V gene's germline CDR1 is MNHEY and CDR2 SMNVEV (reference sequence). CDR3 sequence reads: CASSPSVSGGSYEQYF. The CDR3 DNA is TGTGCCAGCAGTCCCTCCGTGAGCGGGGGGTCCTACGAGCAGTACTTC.

This chain connects TRBV27 to TRBJ2-2, with 7 bases that match TRBD1. V gave up 0 bases and J gave up 3 bases; unmatched junction bases: 4. The CDR3 is 16 amino acids. The germline gives CDR1 MNHEY, CDR2 SMNVEV (reference sequence). CDR3 sequence (DNA): TGTGCCAGCAGTTTATCGGCAGGGGGACACACCGGGGAGCTGTTTTTT. It specifies CASSLSAGGHTGELFF.

The rearrangement links TRBV2 to TRBJ1-4; D is undetermined. The CDR3 spans 12 residues. Germline V CDR1 and CDR2: SNHLY, FYNNEI. V was cut by 7 bases and J by 5 bases, with 8 bases left in between. CDR3 sequence reads: CASNGLNEKLFF. CDR3 sequence (DNA): TGTGCCAGCAACGGATTGAATGAAAAACTGTTTTTT.

The CDR3 DNA reads as TGTGCCAGCAGCCAAGGGGGAGGAGGCTACACCTTC. It is translated as CASSQGGGGYTF. The chain employs TRBV5-4 and TRBJ1-2; weak D call: TRBD1 (6 bases). The V gene lost 4 bases and the J gene lost 8 bases, with 12 bases spanning the gap. Germline values: CDR1 SGHNT, CDR2 YYREEE (reference sequence). The CDR3 consists of 12 residues.

The rearrangement joins TRBV2 to TRBJ2-7; D is perhaps TRBD1 (6 bases). Trimming stripped 8 bases from V and 6 bases from J, with 11 bases between. Germline-derived CDR1 and CDR2 are SNHLY and FYNNEI. CDR3 length: 11 residues. CDR3 amino acids: CASRTGTEQYF. Here the CDR3 DNA reads TGTGCCAGCCGTACAGGGACCGAGCAGTACTTC.

The chain recombines TRBV2 with TRBJ1-1, with no clear D. Germline CDR1 SNHLY, CDR2 FYNNEI. Trimming stripped 4 bases from V and 0 bases from J, with 6 bases between. The CDR3 covers 13 residues. This chain's CDR3 is CASSAFMNTEAFF. The CDR3 DNA is TGTGCCAGCAGTGCATTTATGAACACTGAAGCTTTCTTT. Filled out from reference TRBV2 and TRBJ1-1, the complete variable domain reads EPEVTQTPSHQVTQMGQEVILRCVPISNHLYFYWYRQILGQKVEFLVSFYNNEISEKSEIFDDQFSVERPDGSNFTLKIRSTKLEDSAMYFCASSAFMNTEAFFGQGTRLTVV.

This chain links TRBV2 with TRBJ1-6, with 9 nucleotides matching TRBD1. Germline trimming cut 5 bases from V and 8 bases from J; bases unmatched to any gene: 22. Per germline, CDR1 SNHLY and CDR2 FYNNEI. This CDR3 region has 20 residues. CDR3 coding DNA: TGTGCCAGCAGTCGGACTGGGGGACAGGGTTCAACGGGAGGCTATTCACCCCTCCACTTT. Translating gives CASSRTGGQGSTGGYSPLHF.

The V gene is TRBV7-9, the J gene TRBJ1-2; weak D call: TRBD1 (5 bases). The CDR3 is 10 amino acids. Germline V gene lookup returns CDR1 SEHNR and CDR2 FQNEAQ (reference sequence). Trimming took off 8 bases at V and 12 bases at J, with 13 bases between the two ends. This CDR3 reads CASGGTWDTF. For the CDR3, the DNA is TGTGCCAGCGGCGGGACCTGGGACACCTTC. The variable domain in full, with the rest retrieved from reference TRBV7-9 and TRBJ1-2, is DTGVSQNPRHKITKRGQNVTFRCDPISEHNRLYWYRQTLGQGPEFLTYFQNEAQLEKSRLLSDRFSAERPKGSFSTLEIQRTEQGDSAMYLCASGGTWDTFGSGTRLTVV.

The chain links TRBV21-1 to TRBJ2-1; TRBD2, the D gene given by the table, was not confirmed from the DNA. TRBV21-1 is given as a pseudogene. This CDR3 contains 16 residues. The CDR3 DNA reads as TGTGCCAGCAGCAAAGCGGGAGGGGGAGAAGGTGTTGAGCAGTTCTTC. Translated: CASSKAGGGEGVEQFF.

The chain recombines TRBV10-3 with TRBJ2-7; D possibly uses TRBD1 or TRBD2 (6 bases each). Trimming took off 2 bases at V and 5 bases at J, with 22 bases between the two ends. There are 17 residues in the CDR3. CDR1 and CDR2 from the germline V gene are ENHRY and SYGVKD. CDR3 bases: TGTGCCATCAGTGAGGGTGGAGGAGGGGGGCGTCTCCACGAGCAGTACTTC. Protein: CAISEGGGGGRLHEQYF.

Written as DNA, the CDR3 is TGTGCCAGCAGTTTATCGACCGGGGAACACGAGCAGTACTTC. Translation gives CASSLSTGEHEQYF. The chain joins TRBV27 to TRBJ2-7; tentative D call: TRBD2 (5 bases). The CDR3 is made up of 14 amino acids. The germline gives CDR1 MNHEY, CDR2 SMNVEV (reference sequence). Trimming removed 0 bases from V and 5 bases from J, with 11 bases in between.

This rearrangement joins TRBV6-1 to TRBJ1-2; weak D call: TRBD1 (5 bases). CDR3 length: 11 amino acids. Trimming shortened V by 7 bases and J by 5 bases, and 8 bases separated the two germline ends. Germline CDR1 reads MNHNS; CDR2 reads SASEGT. CDR3 in amino acids: CASKAGYGYTF. The CDR3 nucleotides are TGTGCCAGCAAGGCAGGGTATGGCTACACCTTC.

This chain joins TRBV14 and TRBJ1-3; D is ambiguous. V lost 8 bases to trimming and J lost 0 bases, with 11 bases between them. Germline V gene sequence: CDR1 SGHDN, CDR2 FVKESK. This CDR3 has 14 amino acids. The CDR3 DNA is TGTGCCAGCTTTCGTTCTTCCTCTGGAAACACCATATATTTT. This translates into CASFRSSSGNTIYF.

V gene TRBV6-1 combines with J gene TRBJ2-7; possible D gene TRBD2, 6 bases. The CDR3 loop spans 15 amino acids. The V and J ends lost 2 bases and 3 bases respectively, with 14 bases between them. Germline V gene sequence: CDR1 MNHNS, CDR2 SASEGT. This CDR3 reads CASSEMGGGIYEQYF. CDR3 DNA: TGTGCCAGCAGTGAAATGGGTGGAGGGATCTACGAGCAGTACTTC.

The CDR3 nucleotides are TGTGCCAGCTCACTACAGGGAGACTATGGCTACACCTTC. It is translated as CASSLQGDYGYTF. The chain recombines TRBV18 with TRBJ1-2, with D tentatively TRBD1 (6 bases). V was trimmed by 4 bases and J by 3 bases, leaving 9 bases between them. Germline V gives CDR1 KGHSH, CDR2 LQKENI. The CDR3 contains 13 residues. Variable domain in full (rest from reference TRBV18 and TRBJ1-2): NAGVMQNPRHLVRRRGQEARLRCSPMKGHSHVYWYRQLPEEGLKFMVYLQKENIIDESGMPKERFSAEFPKEGPSILRIQQVVRGDSAAYFCASSLQGDYGYTFGSGTRLTVV.

The rearrangement links TRBV28 to TRBJ1-2, with a tentative D call TRBD1 (5 bases). With 4 bases removed from V and 3 bases from J, the gap between germline ends came to 18 bases. CDR3 length equals 16 residues. The germline gives CDR1 MDHEN, CDR2 SYDVKM. Here the CDR3 reads CASSSPIPGTHYGYTF. DNA for the CDR3: TGTGCCAGCAGTTCCCCAATCCCAGGGACTCACTATGGCTACACCTTC.

This clone was seen a single time. The rearrangement uses TRBV6-6 and TRBJ1-1; D not resolved. The CDR3 extends over 15 amino acids. Trimming took 2 bases from V and 1 from J, leaving 11 bases between them. Germline CDR1 is MNHNY and CDR2 is SVGAGI (reference sequence). The DNA for the CDR3 is TGTGCCAGCAGTTACCGGCCAGAGTCGAACACTGAAGCTTTCTTT. This gives the protein CASSYRPESNTEAFF.

The chain uses TRBV6-1 and TRBJ1-6, with TRBD1 identical over 11 bases. Germline loops: CDR1 MNHNS, CDR2 SASEGT. The CDR3 has 14 amino acids. Trimming removed 5 bases from V and 7 bases from J; junction bases left unmatched: 1. The CDR3 region has the DNA TGTGCCAGCAGTTGGGACAGGGGGAATTCACCCCTCCACTTT. It yields the protein CASSWDRGNSPLHF.

The chain recombines TRBV19 with TRBJ1-6; D possibly corresponds to TRBD1 (5 bases). This CDR3 spans 15 amino acids. The V end lost 5 bases, the J end lost 5 bases, and 13 bases lay between the germline ends. Germline V gene sequence: CDR1 LNHDA, CDR2 SQIVND (reference sequence). CDR3: CASSVGTANNSPLHF. In DNA form, the CDR3 reads TGTGCCAGTAGTGTGGGGACGGCGAATAATTCACCCCTCCACTTT.

This chain links TRBV2 with TRBJ1-4; D is perhaps TRBD1 (5 bases). The CDR3 is made up of 16 amino acids. The germline gives CDR1 SNHLY, CDR2 FYNNEI. The V end was cut by 3 bases, the J end by 0 bases, with 11 bases between. CDR3 nucleotide sequence: TGTGCCAGCAGTGATGGGGAAGGGGCAACTAATGAAAAACTGTTTTTT. As protein: CASSDGEGATNEKLFF.

The chain joins TRBV6-5 to TRBJ1-2; 7 positions agree with TRBD1. J was trimmed by 3 bases and V by 5 bases; bases with no gene match: 3. Germline lookup yields CDR1 MNHEY and CDR2 SVGAGI. The CDR3 runs 13 residues. The CDR3 nucleotides read TGTGCCAGCAGTCGGCAGGGGGACTATGGCTACACCTTC. It encodes CASSRQGDYGYTF.

CDR3 residues: CASSLGQDISYEQYF. In nucleotides, the CDR3 is TGTGCCAGCAGCTTAGGACAGGACATCTCCTACGAGCAGTACTTC. The chain has TRBV7-9 and TRBJ2-7; D is possibly TRBD1 (6 bases). Germline CDR1 is SEHNR and CDR2 is FQNEAQ (reference sequence). V was pared by 1 base and J by 0 bases, with 10 bases between. CDR3 length equals 15 residues.

This clone was counted once. The rearrangement links TRBV27 to TRBJ2-3; the match to TRBD2 covers 12 bases. This CDR3 spans 17 amino acids. V dropped 3 bases and J dropped 2; count of bases not matched to a gene: 6. Germline CDR1 is MNHEY and CDR2 is SMNVEV (reference sequence). CDR3 sequence: CASSLILAGGPTDTQYF. For the CDR3, the DNA is TGTGCCAGCAGTTTGATTCTAGCGGGGGGGCCCACAGATACGCAGTATTTT.

The CDR3 loop reads CASSLGISYEQYF. The CDR3 DNA reads TGTGCCAGCAGCTTAGGGATCTCCTACGAGCAGTACTTC. The chain is built from TRBV7-9 and TRBJ2-7, with D uncertain. Trimming cost V 1 base and J 0 bases, with 4 bases left between them. This CDR3 contains 13 residues. From germline, CDR1 is SEHNR and CDR2 FQNEAQ (reference sequence).

This chain joins TRBV27 and TRBJ1-2, with a tentative D call TRBD1 (5 bases). CDR1 is MNHEY, CDR2 SMNVEV, per germline (reference sequence). This CDR3 is built from 13 residues. The V end was cut by 3 bases, the J end by 5 bases, with 10 bases between. Here the CDR3 DNA reads TGTGCCAGCAGTTTGACCGGGGCGTATGGCTACACCTTC. It yields the protein CASSLTGAYGYTF.

The chain uses TRBV27 and TRBJ2-7; D perhaps matches TRBD2 (7 bases). Trimming took 3 bases from V and 0 from J, leaving 21 bases between them. CDR3 length equals 18 residues. The germline CDR1 and CDR2 sequences are MNHEY and SMNVEV (reference sequence). The CDR3 is CASSFGGGLRLSSYEQYF. CDR3 in DNA: TGTGCCAGCAGTTTCGGCGGGGGCCTACGCCTTAGCTCCTACGAGCAGTACTTC.

The rearrangement uses TRBV4-2 and TRBJ2-7, with D unclear. V was shortened by 0 bases and J by 0 bases, with 15 bases between the two germline ends. CDR1 is LGHNA, CDR2 YNFKEQ, per germline. The CDR3 totals 17 residues. The CDR3 region is CASSQELRQRSSYEQYF. CDR3 DNA: TGTGCCAGCAGCCAAGAACTGAGACAAAGGAGCTCCTACGAGCAGTACTTC.

This chain connects TRBV29-1 to TRBJ1-1; weak D call: TRBD1 (5 bases). This CDR3 is 13 amino acids long. Germline lookup yields CDR1 SQVTM and CDR2 ANQGSEA. CDR3 nucleotides: TGCACCATTACAACGACAGCAAACACTGAAGCTTTCTTT. Protein product: CTITTTANTEAFF.

V is TRBV7-8 and J is TRBJ2-7, with D maybe TRBD2 (5 bases). Germline lookup yields CDR1 SGHVS and CDR2 FQNEAQ. Trimming took off 2 bases at V and 4 bases at J, with 12 bases between the two ends. The CDR3 consists of 14 residues. CDR3: CASSLRAEGYEQYF. The CDR3 DNA follows: TGTGCCAGCAGCTTACGTGCCGAGGGATACGAGCAGTACTTC.